Presented here are 11 T cell receptor beta chains from one specimen sequenced in a study of T cell responses to AZD1222 COVID-19 vaccine listed by TCRdb under 2021. The time point label on this specimen signifies: baseline before first vaccination. Library construction relied on the immunoSEQ multiplex PCR assay. Sourced from immuneACCESS, this table was stored by TCRdb with only in-frame sequences that have V and J called. A share of the clones is absent; for the studies checked, an unresolved V gene accounts for under half, and the remainder has no known explanation. A total of roughly 130,000 clones appear in this sample, roughly nine tenths of them only once. Clones ranked in the top ten supply around 3.3% of the sample. The sequencing used peripheral blood, collected on day 0 of AZD1222 vaccination. The receptors were sampled from an adult in good health.

The rearrangement links TRBV27 to TRBJ1-2; 7 bases match TRBD1. The ends lost 4 bases at V and 4 bases at J; junction bases unmatched: 15. The CDR3 extends over 17 amino acids. The germline gives CDR1 MNHEY, CDR2 SMNVEV (reference sequence). The CDR3 reads CASSSRAGGTAIYGYTF. Here the CDR3 DNA reads TGTGCCAGCAGTTCACGAGCGGGGGGGACAGCAATCTATGGCTACACCTTC.

Concerning this clone itself: At one of its ends the junction is not consistent with the germline gene, which may arise from a read error. The rearrangement uses TRBV4-1 and TRBJ2-1; a possible D gene is TRBD2 (6 bases). Germline V CDR1 and CDR2: MGHRA, YSYEKL. The CDR3 consists of 15 residues. The CDR3 region is CASSQDVLTGDERFF. CDR3 sequence (DNA): TGCGCCAGCAGCCAAGACGTTCTCACGGGAGACGAGCGGTTCTTC.

The chain employs TRBV7-9 and TRBJ2-7; D is uncertain. The V end lost 4 bases, the J end lost 6 bases, and 7 bases lay between the germline ends. CDR3 size: 11 residues. CDR1 and CDR2 (germline): SEHNR, FQNEAQ (reference sequence). In nucleotides, the CDR3 is TGTGCCAGCAGCTGGAACTCCGAGCAGTACTTC. This sequence encodes CASSWNSEQYF.

The CDR3 sequence: CASSAAGTGGLYEQYF. As DNA, the CDR3 is TGTGCCAGCAGCGCGGCCGGGACAGGGGGCCTCTACGAGCAGTACTTC. The V call is TRBV5-6, the J call TRBJ2-7, with 12 bases that match TRBD1. With 4 bases clipped from V and 3 bases from J, the junction kept 8 bases outside the gene matches. Germline V gene lookup returns CDR1 SGHDT and CDR2 YYEEEE. This CDR3 is 16 amino acids long.

V is TRBV5-5 and J is TRBJ1-1; D is undetermined. Germline V gene sequence: CDR1 SGHKS, CDR2 YYEKEE (reference sequence). With 1 base removed from V and 0 bases from J, the gap between germline ends came to 10 bases. The length of the CDR3 is 15 residues. Here the CDR3 reads CASSLSRNMNTEAFF. The DNA of the CDR3 is TGTGCCAGCAGCTTGAGCAGGAACATGAACACTGAAGCTTTCTTT.

The rearrangement uses TRBV2 and TRBJ2-1; 8 bases agree with TRBD2. This CDR3 is 18 amino acids long. V shed 2 bases and J 7 bases; nucleotides not matched to a gene: 16. Germline values: CDR1 SNHLY, CDR2 FYNNEI. CDR3 loop: CASSERTAAGGHLNEQFF. The CDR3, as DNA: TGTGCCAGCAGTGAAAGGACGGCGGCGGGGGGCCATCTAAATGAGCAGTTCTTC.

The chain joins TRBV6-5 to TRBJ1-1; tentative D call: TRBD1 (6 bases). Germline assignment: CDR1 MNHEY and CDR2 SVGAGI. Trimming cost V 5 bases and J 1 base, with 11 bases left between them. This CDR3 spans 14 amino acids. CDR3 coding DNA: TGTGCCAGCAGTCTCGGGACACAGAACACTGAAGCTTTCTTT. Its protein is CASSLGTQNTEAFF.

This chain links TRBV27 with TRBJ2-1; tentatively, D is TRBD2 (7 bases). Germline V gene sequence: CDR1 MNHEY, CDR2 SMNVEV (reference sequence). CDR3 length equals 15 residues. The V and J ends lost 2 bases and 4 bases respectively, with 12 bases between them. As DNA, the CDR3 is TGTGCCAGCAGTTTACGGGGGAGGGGGTACAATGAGCAGTTCTTC. Protein sequence: CASSLRGRGYNEQFF.

This chain uses TRBV27 with TRBJ1-2; a weak D match, TRBD1 (5 bases). Per the germline V gene, CDR1 is MNHEY and CDR2 is SMNVEV (reference sequence). The CDR3 loop spans 16 amino acids. Trimming cost V 2 bases and J 6 bases, with 19 bases left between them. The CDR3 DNA sequence: TGTGCCAGCAGTTTAACTTATCGCGGGACCCTCGATGGCTACACCTTC. Translation gives CASSLTYRGTLDGYTF.

Points on this clone: Other DNA variants within this sample encode the same CDR3. CDR3 sequence: CASSSNTEAFF. The DNA for the CDR3 is TGTGCCAGCAGTTCCAACACTGAAGCTTTCTTT. The chain uses TRBV28 and TRBJ1-1, with no clear D. Germline V lookup: CDR1 MDHEN, CDR2 SYDVKM. V lost 4 bases and J lost 2, with 2 bases in between. The CDR3 covers 11 residues.

The V gene is TRBV12-3 or TRBV12-4, the J gene TRBJ2-1; 7 bases align to TRBD1. This CDR3 contains 13 residues. J was trimmed by 6 bases and V by 6 bases; bases with no gene match: 5. The CDR3 DNA is TGTGCCAGCAGCGTTGACAGGGTCAATGAGCAGTTCTTC. Protein sequence: CASSVDRVNEQFF.